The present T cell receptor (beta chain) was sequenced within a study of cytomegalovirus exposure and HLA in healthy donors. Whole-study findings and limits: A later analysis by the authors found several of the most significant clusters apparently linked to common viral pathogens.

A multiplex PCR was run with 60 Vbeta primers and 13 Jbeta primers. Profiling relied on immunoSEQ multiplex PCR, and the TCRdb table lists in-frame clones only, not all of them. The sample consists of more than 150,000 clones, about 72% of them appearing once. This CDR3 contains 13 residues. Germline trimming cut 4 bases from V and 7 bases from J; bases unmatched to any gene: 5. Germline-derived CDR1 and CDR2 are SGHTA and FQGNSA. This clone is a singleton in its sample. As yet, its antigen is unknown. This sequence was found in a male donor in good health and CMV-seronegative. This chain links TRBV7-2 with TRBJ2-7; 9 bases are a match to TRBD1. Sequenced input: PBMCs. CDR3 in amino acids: CASSSGQGGEQYF. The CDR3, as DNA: TGTGCCAGCAGCTCGGGACAGGGTGGGGAGCAGTACTTC.